One and the same sample provided the 14 T cell receptor beta chains below, sequenced in a study of radiotherapy plus CTLA-4 blockade in lung cancer (dated by TCRdb to between 2018 and 2020). The library relied on the immunoSEQ multiplex PCR assay. In its TCRdb copy, this immuneACCESS table keeps in-frame sequences only and misses some clones. Where compared with another copy, unresolved V genes explain less than half of these, and the others have no known cause. Within this sample are about 78,000 clones, with around 88% of them counted one time only. About 2% of the sample belongs to the ten largest clones. The sample consisted of peripheral blood, taken from a patient treated with radiotherapy plus ipilimumab. The receptor set was obtained from a human donor with non-small cell lung cancer who had a partial response to radiotherapy plus ipilimumab.

This clone is a singleton in its sample. The chain joins TRBV6-1 to TRBJ2-7, with D unresolved. The CDR3 consists of 15 residues. V dropped 2 bases and J dropped 0 bases, with 11 bases sitting between them. CDR1 is MNHNS and CDR2 is SASEGT in the germline V gene. CDR3 sequence: CASSESPYSSYEQYV. CDR3 DNA sequence: TGTGCCAGCAGTGAATCGCCCTACAGCTCCTACGAGCAGTACGTC.

As concerns this clone: The sample has other DNA sequences that encode this CDR3 too. The chain recombines TRBV5-1 with TRBJ1-2; D is possibly TRBD1 (5 bases). CDR3 length: 15 amino acids. V shed 0 bases and J shed 2 bases, with 11 bases lying between them. Looked up from germline, CDR1 is SGHRS and CDR2 is YFSETQ. The CDR3 is CASSLGGEGNYGYTF. In nucleotides, the CDR3 is TGCGCCAGCAGCTTGGGAGGGGAGGGCAACTATGGCTACACCTTC.

The chain uses TRBV19 and TRBJ2-3, with D possibly TRBD1 on 6 matching bases. Trimming stripped 5 bases from V and 3 bases from J, with 15 bases between. The CDR3 loop spans 15 amino acids. Germline V CDR1 and CDR2: LNHDA, SQIVND (reference sequence). CDR3 region: CASSDRTYGTDTQYF. CDR3 coding DNA: TGTGCCAGTAGTGACAGGACCTACGGGACAGATACGCAGTATTTT.

The chain employs TRBV19 and TRBJ2-7; TRBD1 is a possible D gene (7 bases). The CDR3 consists of 15 residues. The V gene's germline CDR1 is LNHDA and CDR2 SQIVND (reference sequence). V shed 2 bases and J shed 2 bases, with 13 bases lying between them. The CDR3 DNA sequence: TGTGCCAGTAGTATAAAACCAGGGGGGCCCTACGAGCAGTACTTC. Translating it yields CASSIKPGGPYEQYF.

This rearrangement joins TRBV6-1 to TRBJ1-2; tentative D call: TRBD1 (5 bases). Germline loops: CDR1 MNHNS, CDR2 SASEGT. The V and J ends lost 5 bases and 6 bases respectively, with 16 bases between them. This CDR3 has 14 amino acids. DNA of the CDR3: TGTGCCAGCAGTAAGCAGGGTAGTATAGATGGCTACACCTTC. Its protein product is CASSKQGSIDGYTF.

The chain has TRBV7-8 and TRBJ2-1; 8 bases match TRBD1. The trim removed 5 bases at V and 0 bases at J, leaving 9 bases unmatched. Germline V CDR1 and CDR2: SGHVS, FQNEAQ. This CDR3 contains 17 residues. The DNA for the CDR3 is TGTGCCAGCAGCATACCCAAGGGGACAGGCTCCTACAATGAGCAGTTCTTC. It codes for CASSIPKGTGSYNEQFF.

The chain combines TRBV5-5 with TRBJ1-1; D gene unclear. This CDR3 has 14 residues. V shed 2 bases and J shed 3 bases, with 11 bases lying between them. The germline V gene encodes CDR1 SGHKS and CDR2 YYEKEE (reference sequence). CDR3 sequence (DNA): TGTGCCAGCAGCTTTACTCCTTTGGACACTGAAGCTTTCTTT. This codes for CASSFTPLDTEAFF. Combining the CDR3 with reference TRBV5-5 and TRBJ1-1 gives the whole variable domain DAGVTQSPTHLIKTRGQQVTLRCSPISGHKSVSWYQQVLGQGPQFIFQYYEKEERGRGNFPDRFSARQFPNYSSELNVNALLLGDSALYLCASSFTPLDTEAFFGQGTRLTVV.

The V call is TRBV11-1, the J call TRBJ1-2; 9 positions agree with TRBD1. Germline assignment: CDR1 SGHAT and CDR2 FQDESV (reference sequence). The V and J ends lost 6 bases and 11 bases, in that order; junction bases with no gene match: 10. This CDR3 comprises 13 residues. CDR3 nucleotide sequence: TGTGCCAGCAGGTCCGGGACAGGGAATAAGTACACCTTC. This sequence encodes CASRSGTGNKYTF. The whole variable domain, filled in from reference TRBV11-1 and TRBJ1-2, reads EAEVAQSPRYKITEKSQAVAFWCDPISGHATLYWYRQILGQGPELLVQFQDESVVDDSQLPKDRFSAERLKGVDSTLKIQPAELGDSAMYLCASRSGTGNKYTFGSGTRLTVV.

This clone was seen once. J is TRBJ2-5 and V is TRBV19; D might be TRBD1 (6 bases). Between the trimmed V and J ends, which lost 3 bases and 5 bases, there was a span of 19 bases. The CDR3 covers 16 residues. Germline values: CDR1 LNHDA, CDR2 SQIVND (reference sequence). DNA for the CDR3: TGTGCCAGTAGTATGACGGCCAGGGGTTCTGGTGAGACCCAGTACTTC. Protein sequence: CASSMTARGSGETQYF.

The chain employs TRBV1 and TRBJ1-5. TRBV1 is a documented pseudogene. The CDR3 covers 16 residues. The CDR3 is CTSSQGEESSNQPQHF. CDR3 DNA: TGCACCAGCAGCCAAGGGGAGGAGTCTAGCAATCAGCCCCAGCATTTT.

CDR3 sequence reads: CASSQDEGLAGGNEQFF. In DNA, the CDR3 is TGCGCCAGCAGCCAAGACGAAGGACTAGCGGGAGGGAATGAGCAGTTCTTC. The V gene is TRBV4-3, the J gene TRBJ2-1; 15 bases line up with TRBD2. CDR3 length equals 17 residues. Trimming removed 0 bases from V and 7 bases from J; junction bases left unmatched: 4. Germline-derived CDR1 and CDR2 are LGHNA and YSLEER.

CDR3 DNA: TGTGCCATCAGCCGAGAGGTAGCGGGACAAACCGGGGAGCTGTTTTTT. As protein: CAISREVAGQTGELFF. J is TRBJ2-2 and V is TRBV10-3; the match to TRBD2 covers 8 bases. V was clipped by 6 bases and J by 5 bases; unmatched bases: 11. This CDR3 has 16 amino acids. CDR1 is ENHRY, CDR2 SYGVKD, per germline.

The rearrangement joins TRBV19 to TRBJ2-2, with D uncertain. This CDR3 has 12 amino acids. Germline V gives CDR1 LNHDA, CDR2 SQIVND (reference sequence). The germline V and J ends were trimmed by 6 bases and 4 bases, with 6 bases remaining between them. The CDR3 region is CASRIGTGELFF. The CDR3 bases are TGTGCCAGTAGGATCGGCACCGGGGAGCTGTTTTTT.

This clone appeared once. The V and J genes are TRBV7-9 and TRBJ1-5; 8 positions match TRBD1. CDR1 and CDR2 (germline): SEHNR, FQNEAQ (reference sequence). V was clipped by 3 bases and J by 0 bases; unmatched bases: 1. The CDR3 loop spans 15 amino acids. The CDR3: CASSLDRVSNQPQHF. CDR3 nucleotide sequence: TGTGCCAGCAGCTTGGACAGGGTTAGCAATCAGCCCCAGCATTTT.